This entry concerns a single TCR beta chain. The antigen remains unidentified. V was pared by 4 bases and J by 6 bases, with 13 bases between. Per the germline V gene, CDR1 is MNHEY and CDR2 is SMNVEV (reference sequence). The CDR3 spans 14 residues. This entry comes from a study of cytomegalovirus exposure and HLA in healthy donors. Across the whole study: When 350 to 500 donors were genotyped, approximately 80% of them were found to fall in the Caucasian-associated ancestry cluster. Notes on the study in general: Many donors shared some public TCRs, even though most TCR sequences were rare. Later analysis found that TCR beta chains associated with HLA were more clonally expanded than other, equally common chains.

Use of 60 Vbeta and 13 Jbeta primers characterized the PCR. Only in-frame clones appear in the TCRdb table, and some are missing; sequencing was by immunoSEQ multiplex PCR. The table shows 120,000 or so clones, with more than 60% occurring only once. Despite likely unrecorded immune exposures, the donors were nominally healthy at the time of sampling. The chain has TRBV27 and TRBJ2-1, with D tentatively TRBD1 (6 bases). Sequenced material: PBMCs. The TCR originated in a woman in her fifties or sixties in good health and CMV-seropositive. The CDR3 DNA reads TGTGCCAGCAGTTGGACAGCCCGGCGCAATGAGCAGTTCTTC. Its translation is CASSWTARRNEQFF.